A single sample gave rise to the 17 T cell receptor beta chains below, sequenced in a study of regulatory T cells in long-lasting Graves disease. Time point denoted: persistent/refractory GD, antithyroid drugs over 5 years with positive TRAb. PBMCs were the source of the RNA used for TCR sequencing. CDR3 regions were amplified by Arm-PCR using iRepertoire HTBI primers to build TCR beta libraries. TCRdb recomputed calls from the multiplex PCR reads with MiXCR, one row per CDR3 protein. Of some 280,000 distinct CDR3 sequences in the sample, roughly a fifth were seen once. The source was peripheral blood mononuclear cells (PBMCs), collected when the disease was refractory, from a patient treated with antithyroid drugs. These receptors originate from a female donor with Graves disease.

The chain uses TRBV19 and TRBJ2-2; D is uncertain. V gave up 7 bases and J gave up 0 bases, with 12 bases separating them. Germline CDR1 is LNHDA and CDR2 is SQIVND (reference sequence). This CDR3 region has 15 residues. CDR3 coding DNA: TGTGCCAGTATGGTCAACACCCCGAACACCGGGGAGCTGTTTTTT. This translates into CASMVNTPNTGELFF.

The rearrangement links TRBV6-2 or TRBV6-3 to TRBJ1-6; 7 bases line up with TRBD1. With 0 bases clipped from V and 8 bases from J, the junction kept 4 bases outside the gene matches. CDR3 length: 15 amino acids. Germline assignment: CDR1 MNHEY and CDR2 SVGEGT. The CDR3 DNA sequence: TGTGCCAGCAGTTACTCGCTCCAGGGGGATTCACCCCTCCACTTT. Amino acids: CASSYSLQGDSPLHF.

This clonotype was seen repeatedly, ten times or more. The chain is built from TRBV27 and TRBJ1-2, with 7 bases aligning to TRBD1. Trimming cost V 2 bases and J 4 bases; bases outside gene matches: 1. CDR3 length equals 13 residues. Germline CDR1 is MNHEY and CDR2 is SMNVEV (reference sequence). The CDR3 region has the DNA TGTGCCAGCAGTTTAAACAGGGGCTATGGCTACACCTTC. Protein product: CASSLNRGYGYTF.

This clonotype has at least ten counts. The CDR3 loop reads CASSLRREHPYEQYF. CDR3 coding DNA: TGTGCCAGCAGCTTGAGGCGGGAGCATCCCTACGAGCAGTACTTC. The chain has TRBV7-2 and TRBJ2-7; TRBD2 agrees at 7 bases. Trimming at V came to 3 bases and at J to 2 bases, leaving 7 bases not matched to a gene. There are 15 residues in the CDR3. Germline V gives CDR1 SGHTA, CDR2 FQGNSA.

The chain employs TRBV27 and TRBJ2-2; D is perhaps TRBD2 (6 bases). Looked up from germline, CDR1 is MNHEY and CDR2 is SMNVEV (reference sequence). CDR3 size: 15 residues. The ends were cut back, 1 base at V and 3 bases at J, with 9 bases in the middle. This chain's CDR3 is CASSLYREYTGELFF. The DNA of the CDR3 is TGTGCCAGCAGTTTATATCGGGAGTACACCGGGGAGCTGTTTTTT.

At least ten counts were recorded for this clonotype. The gene calls are TRBV7-2 and TRBJ2-1; D gene uncertain. V lost 3 bases to trimming and J lost 2 bases, with 11 bases between them. The CDR3 totals 15 residues. Germline CDR1 SGHTA, CDR2 FQGNSA. The CDR3 sequence is CASSFSPFAYNEQFF. DNA for the CDR3: TGTGCCAGCAGCTTTTCCCCCTTCGCCTACAATGAGCAGTTCTTC.

The rearrangement links TRBV20-1 to TRBJ2-1, with 7 positions matching TRBD2. The J segment lost 2 bases and the V segment lost 6 bases, leaving 7 bases of the junction unmatched. The CDR3 spans 14 residues. CDR1 and CDR2 from the germline V gene are DFQATT and SNEGSKA (reference sequence). In DNA, the CDR3 is TGCAGTGCCACAAGCGGGAACACCTACAATGAGCAGTTCTTC. This sequence encodes CSATSGNTYNEQFF.

This clonotype was found a few times. This chain joins TRBV20-1 and TRBJ2-3, with TRBD2 matching over 8 bases. CDR1 and CDR2 (germline): DFQATT, SNEGSKA (reference sequence). V lost 4 bases and J lost 4; bases outside the gene matches: 7. The CDR3 spans 14 residues. The DNA for the CDR3 is TGCAGTGCTACCAAGCGGGAGAGCGCAGATACGCAGTATTTT. Its translation: CSATKRESADTQYF.

This rearrangement joins TRBV4-2 to TRBJ2-5; maybe TRBD1 (6 bases). V lost 0 bases, J lost 3 bases, and 11 bases lay in between. This CDR3 comprises 15 residues. Germline CDR1 and CDR2: LGHNA and YNFKEQ. CDR3 region: CASSQEGAEKETQYF. The CDR3 DNA reads TGTGCCAGCAGCCAAGAGGGGGCGGAAAAAGAGACCCAGTACTTC.

This clonotype was counted many times. The rearrangement uses TRBV7-2 and TRBJ2-7, with TRBD2 as a possible D gene (6 bases). From germline, CDR1 is SGHTA and CDR2 FQGNSA. The CDR3 covers 16 residues. Trimming removed 0 bases at V and 5 bases at J, with 17 bases between. CDR3 sequence reads: CASSLAVGGTYNEQYF. As DNA, the CDR3 is TGTGCCAGCAGCTTAGCAGTTGGCGGGACTTATAACGAGCAGTACTTC.

At least ten counts were recorded for this clonotype. The genes are TRBV11-2 and TRBJ2-5; D assignment may be TRBD1 or TRBD2 (5 bases each). Looked up from germline, CDR1 is SGHAT and CDR2 is FQNNGV. The CDR3 extends over 15 amino acids. Trimming took 5 bases from V and 5 from J, leaving 18 bases between them. The CDR3 nucleotides are TGTGCCAGCAGCACAAACGGCGTTGAGGGGGAGACCCAGTACTTC. The encoded protein is CASSTNGVEGETQYF.

This clonotype has only one observation. The chain carries TRBV5-4 and TRBJ2-2; 7 bases are shared with TRBD2. After removal of 7 bases from V and 1 base from J, the junction contained 7 bases not matched to a gene. The CDR3 consists of 15 residues. Germline lookup yields CDR1 SGHNT and CDR2 YYREEE (reference sequence). CDR3 coding DNA: TGTGCCAGCGGGAGGGACTTTTTGAACACCGGGGAGCTGTTTTTT. It specifies CASGRDFLNTGELFF. The variable domain in full, completed from reference TRBV5-4 and TRBJ2-2, reads ETGVTQSPTHLIKTRGQQVTLRCSSQSGHNTVSWYQQALGQGPQFIFQYYREEENGRGNFPPRFSGLQFPNYSSELNVNALELDDSALYLCASGRDFLNTGELFFGEGSRLTVL.

This clonotype was counted many times. The chain couples TRBV2 to TRBJ2-7, with no clear D. V lost 8 bases and J 6 bases, leaving 8 bases between the germline ends. CDR1 and CDR2 (germline): SNHLY, FYNNEI. The CDR3 loop spans 10 amino acids. The CDR3 is CASFSGEQYF. CDR3 in DNA: TGTGCCAGCTTTTCGGGCGAGCAGTACTTC.

About this clonotype itself: One end of the junction does not line up with germline, which may come from a read error. The CDR3 loop is CACSLGQQETQYF. The CDR3 DNA sequence: TGCGCCTGCAGCTTGGGACAGCAAGAGACCCAGTACTTC. This sequence joins TRBV5-1 and TRBJ2-5; 7 bases fit TRBD1. The CDR3 consists of 13 residues. Germline values: CDR1 SGHRS, CDR2 YFSETQ.

The count of this clonotype is one. The chain uses TRBV6-2 or TRBV6-3 and TRBJ1-6; D is perhaps TRBD1 (6 bases). The CDR3 spans 15 residues. Germline loops: CDR1 MNHEY, CDR2 SVGEGT. Trimming cost V 2 bases and J 5 bases, with 10 bases left between them. CDR3 protein: CASSYSGQHNSPLHF. As DNA, the CDR3 is TGTGCCAGCAGTTACAGCGGACAGCATAATTCACCCCTCCACTTT.

The rearrangement uses TRBV4-1 and TRBJ2-7, with TRBD1 identical over 7 bases. The V and J ends lost 0 bases and 4 bases, in that order; junction bases with no gene match: 12. Germline CDR1 is MGHRA and CDR2 is YSYEKL. CDR3 size: 17 residues. The CDR3 DNA sequence: TGCGCCAGCAGCCAAGACGTAGTAGCGACAGGGTTGTACGAGCAGTACTTC. Translation: CASSQDVVATGLYEQYF.

Regarding this clonotype: This clone may be a read error of a much larger clone one base away. The chain recombines TRBV18 with TRBJ2-5; weak D call: TRBD2 (6 bases). Germline V gene data show CDR1 as KGHSH and CDR2 as LQKENI. This CDR3 is 15 amino acids long. CDR3 in amino acids: CTSSPSAGMGETQYF. The CDR3 bases are TGTACCAGCTCACCCTCGGCGGGAATGGGGGAGACCCAGTACTTC.